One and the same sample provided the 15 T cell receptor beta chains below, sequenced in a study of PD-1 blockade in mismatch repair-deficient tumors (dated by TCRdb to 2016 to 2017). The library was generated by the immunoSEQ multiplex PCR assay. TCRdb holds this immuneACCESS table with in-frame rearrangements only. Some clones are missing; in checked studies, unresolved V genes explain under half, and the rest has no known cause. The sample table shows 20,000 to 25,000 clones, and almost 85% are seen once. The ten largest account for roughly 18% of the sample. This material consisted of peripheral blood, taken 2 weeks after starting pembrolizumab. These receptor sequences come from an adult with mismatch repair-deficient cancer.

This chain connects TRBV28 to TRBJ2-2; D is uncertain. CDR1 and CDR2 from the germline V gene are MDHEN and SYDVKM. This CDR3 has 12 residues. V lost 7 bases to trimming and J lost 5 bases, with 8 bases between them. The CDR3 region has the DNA TGTGCCAGCAATAGTGGAACCGGGGAGCTGTTTTTT. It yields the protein CASNSGTGELFF. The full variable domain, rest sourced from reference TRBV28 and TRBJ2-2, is DVKVTQSSRYLVKRTGEKVFLECVQDMDHENMFWYRQDPGLGLRLIYFSYDVKMKEKGDIPEGYSVSREKKERFSLILESASTNQTSMYLCASNSGTGELFFGEGSRLTVL.

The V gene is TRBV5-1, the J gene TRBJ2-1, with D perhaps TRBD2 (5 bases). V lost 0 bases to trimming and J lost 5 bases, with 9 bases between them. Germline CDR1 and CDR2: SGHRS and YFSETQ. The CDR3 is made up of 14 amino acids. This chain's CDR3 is CASSLDGLDNEQFF. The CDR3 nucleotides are TGCGCCAGCAGCTTGGATGGACTGGACAATGAGCAGTTCTTC.

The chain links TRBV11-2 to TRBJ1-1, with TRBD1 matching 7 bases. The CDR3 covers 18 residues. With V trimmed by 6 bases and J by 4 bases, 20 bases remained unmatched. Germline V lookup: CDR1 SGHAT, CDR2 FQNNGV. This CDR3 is CASRSLVGPTGSATEAFF. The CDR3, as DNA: TGTGCCAGCAGAAGCTTAGTTGGTCCGACAGGGTCGGCCACTGAAGCTTTCTTT. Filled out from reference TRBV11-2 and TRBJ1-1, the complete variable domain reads EAGVAQSPRYKIIEKRQSVAFWCNPISGHATLYWYQQILGQGPKLLIQFQNNGVVDDSQLPKDRFSAERLKGVDSTLKIQPAKLEDSAVYLCASRSLVGPTGSATEAFFGQGTRLTVV.

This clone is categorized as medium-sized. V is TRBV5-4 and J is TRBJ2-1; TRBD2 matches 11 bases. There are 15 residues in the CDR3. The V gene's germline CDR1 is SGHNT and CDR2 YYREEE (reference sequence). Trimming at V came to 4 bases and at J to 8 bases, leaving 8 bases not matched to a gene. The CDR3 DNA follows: TGTGCCAGCAGCGGTAGCGGGAGGGCCTCTGATGAGCAGTTCTTC. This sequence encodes CASSGSGRASDEQFF.

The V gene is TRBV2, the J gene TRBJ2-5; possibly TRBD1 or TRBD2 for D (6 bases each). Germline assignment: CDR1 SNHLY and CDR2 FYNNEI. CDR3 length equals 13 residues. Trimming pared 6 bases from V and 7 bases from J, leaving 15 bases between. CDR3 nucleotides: TGTGCCAGCAGGAGCGGAGGGGGACGGACCCAGTACTTC. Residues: CASRSGGGRTQYF.

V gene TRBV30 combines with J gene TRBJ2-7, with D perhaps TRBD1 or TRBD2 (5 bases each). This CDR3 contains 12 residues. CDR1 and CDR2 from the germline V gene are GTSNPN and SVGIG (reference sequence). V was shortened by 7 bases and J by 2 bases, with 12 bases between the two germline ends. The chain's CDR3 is CASQGRAYEQYF. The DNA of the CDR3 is TGTGCCTCCCAGGGACGGGCCTACGAGCAGTACTTC.

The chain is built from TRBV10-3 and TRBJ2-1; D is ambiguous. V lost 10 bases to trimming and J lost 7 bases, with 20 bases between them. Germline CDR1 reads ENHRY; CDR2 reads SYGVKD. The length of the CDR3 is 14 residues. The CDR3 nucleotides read TGTGCCACCGTGCGCGAACTCCAGGAGAATGAGCAGTTCTTC. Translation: CATVRELQENEQFF.

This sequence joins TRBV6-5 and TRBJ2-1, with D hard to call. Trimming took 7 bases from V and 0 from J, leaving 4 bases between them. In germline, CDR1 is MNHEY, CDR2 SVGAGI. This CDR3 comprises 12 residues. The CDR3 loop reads CASISSYNEQFF. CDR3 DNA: TGTGCCAGCATTAGCTCCTACAATGAGCAGTTCTTC.

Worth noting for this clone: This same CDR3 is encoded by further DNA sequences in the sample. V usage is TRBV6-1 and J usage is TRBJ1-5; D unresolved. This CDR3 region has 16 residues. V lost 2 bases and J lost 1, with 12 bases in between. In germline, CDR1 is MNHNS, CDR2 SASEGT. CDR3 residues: CASSELPPGSNQPQHF. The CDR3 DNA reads TGTGCCAGCAGTGAACTACCCCCCGGGAGCAATCAGCCCCAGCATTTT.

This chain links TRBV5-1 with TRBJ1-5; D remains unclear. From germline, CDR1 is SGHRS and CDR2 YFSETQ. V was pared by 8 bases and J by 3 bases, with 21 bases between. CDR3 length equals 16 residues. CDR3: CASPMIRASDNQPQHF. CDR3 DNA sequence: TGCGCCAGTCCGATGATAAGGGCCAGTGACAATCAGCCCCAGCATTTT.

The CDR3, as DNA: TGCGCCAGCAGCCAAGATCCCCATTATTTTCAGTCCTACGAGCAGTACTTC. Protein sequence: CASSQDPHYFQSYEQYF. This chain joins TRBV4-1 and TRBJ2-7; no definite D call. Germline CDR1 and CDR2: MGHRA and YSYEKL. This CDR3 is 17 amino acids long. V was pared by 0 bases and J by 1 base, with 16 bases between.

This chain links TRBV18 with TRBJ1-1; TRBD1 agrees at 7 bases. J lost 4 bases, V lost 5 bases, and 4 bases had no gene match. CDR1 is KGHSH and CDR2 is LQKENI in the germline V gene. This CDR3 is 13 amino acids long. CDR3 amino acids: CASSTTGATEAFF. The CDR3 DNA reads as TGTGCCAGCTCAACAACAGGGGCCACTGAAGCTTTCTTT.

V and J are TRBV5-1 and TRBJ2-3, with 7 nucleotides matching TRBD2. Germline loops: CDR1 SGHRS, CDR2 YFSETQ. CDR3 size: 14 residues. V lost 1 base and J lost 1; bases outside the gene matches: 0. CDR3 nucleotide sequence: TGCGCCAGCAGCTTGACTAGCGGCACAGATACGCAGTATTTT. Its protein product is CASSLTSGTDTQYF.

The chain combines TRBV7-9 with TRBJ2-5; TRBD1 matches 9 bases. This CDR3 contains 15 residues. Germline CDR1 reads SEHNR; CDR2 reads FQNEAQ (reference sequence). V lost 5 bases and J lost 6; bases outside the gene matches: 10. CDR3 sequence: CASSPIGTGWQTQYF. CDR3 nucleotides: TGTGCCAGCAGCCCAATCGGGACAGGGTGGCAGACCCAGTACTTC.

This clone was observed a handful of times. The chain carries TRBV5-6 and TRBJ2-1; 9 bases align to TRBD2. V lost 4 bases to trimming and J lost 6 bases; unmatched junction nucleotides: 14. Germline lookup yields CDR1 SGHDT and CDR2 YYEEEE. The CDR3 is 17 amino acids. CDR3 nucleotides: TGTGCCAGCAGCCCAAGGGTTAGAGCGGGAGGTCTCAATGAGCAGTTCTTC. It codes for CASSPRVRAGGLNEQFF.